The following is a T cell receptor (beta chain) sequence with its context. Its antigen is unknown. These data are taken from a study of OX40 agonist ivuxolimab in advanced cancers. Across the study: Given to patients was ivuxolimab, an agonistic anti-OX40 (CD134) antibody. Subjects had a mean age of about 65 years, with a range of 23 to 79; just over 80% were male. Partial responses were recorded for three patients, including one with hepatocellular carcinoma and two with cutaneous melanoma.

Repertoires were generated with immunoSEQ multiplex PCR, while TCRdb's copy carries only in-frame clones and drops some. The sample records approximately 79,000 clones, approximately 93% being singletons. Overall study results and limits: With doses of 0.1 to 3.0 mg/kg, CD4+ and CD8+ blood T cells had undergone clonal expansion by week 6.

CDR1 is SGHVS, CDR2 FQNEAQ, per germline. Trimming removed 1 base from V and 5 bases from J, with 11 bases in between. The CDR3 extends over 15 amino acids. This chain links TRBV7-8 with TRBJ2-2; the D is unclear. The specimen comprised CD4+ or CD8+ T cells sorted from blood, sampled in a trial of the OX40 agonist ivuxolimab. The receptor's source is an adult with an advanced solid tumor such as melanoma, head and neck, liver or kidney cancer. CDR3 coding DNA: TGTGCCAGCAGCTTAGACAGTCCGGTAACCGGGGAGCTGTTTTTT. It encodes CASSLDSPVTGELFF. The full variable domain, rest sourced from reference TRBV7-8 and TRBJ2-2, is GAGVSQSPRYKVAKRGQDVALRCDPISGHVSLFWYQQALGQGPEFLTYFQNEAQLDKSGLPSDRFFAERPEGSVSTLKIQRTQQEDSAVYLCASSLDSPVTGELFFGEGSRLTVL.